The 15 T cell receptor beta chains given below trace back to one sample, sequenced in a study of regulatory T cells in long-lasting Graves disease. Described time point: persistent/refractory GD, antithyroid drugs over 5 years with positive TRAb. There was RNA extracted from PBMCs, and the TCR library was made from it. Both iRepertoire HTBI primers and Arm-PCR of CDR3 regions were used to build the TCR beta libraries. TCRdb re-derived calls from the multiplex PCR reads in MiXCR, one entry per CDR3 protein. This table has a few hundred thousand distinct CDR3 sequences, under 25% appearing once. The sample here was peripheral blood mononuclear cells (PBMCs), taken when the disease was refractory, from a patient treated with antithyroid drugs. These receptors all come from a female donor with Graves disease.

This clonotype was counted only a few times. The gene calls are TRBV7-3 and TRBJ1-5, with D unclear. Germline V gene sequence: CDR1 SGHTA, CDR2 FQGTGA. Trimming shortened V by 3 bases and J by 6 bases, and 9 bases separated the two germline ends. The CDR3 length is 13 residues. The CDR3 bases are TGTGCCAGCAGCTTTACGGCGGGTCAGCCCCAGCATTTT. Encoded protein: CASSFTAGQPQHF.

This chain uses TRBV19 with TRBJ1-4; D unclear. Germline-derived CDR1 and CDR2 are LNHDA and SQIVND (reference sequence). This CDR3 spans 15 amino acids. The V end lost 3 bases, the J end lost 4 bases, and 12 bases lay between the germline ends. The CDR3 nucleotides read TGTGCCAGTAGTATCTCGGGAATGTATAATGAAAAACTGTTTTTT. This encodes CASSISGMYNEKLFF.

This chain joins TRBV5-1 and TRBJ2-7; 7 bases are shared with TRBD1. The length of the CDR3 is 15 residues. J gave up 6 bases and V 0 bases, and 9 bases lay outside the gene matches. Germline values: CDR1 SGHRS, CDR2 YFSETQ. The CDR3 is CASSLESGGMSEQYF. For the CDR3, the DNA is TGCGCCAGCAGCTTGGAGTCAGGGGGAATGAGCGAGCAGTACTTC.

This clonotype has at least ten counts. This chain connects TRBV2 to TRBJ1-5; D is ambiguous. The CDR3 covers 13 residues. Per the germline V gene, CDR1 is SNHLY and CDR2 is FYNNEI. V lost 6 bases, J lost 3 bases, and 9 bases lay in between. The CDR3 DNA sequence: TGTGCCAGCAGGCGCACCTACAATCAGCCCCAGCATTTT. Its translation: CASRRTYNQPQHF.

The CDR3 spells CASQGTGVNQPQHF. Here the CDR3 DNA reads TGTGCCAGCCAGGGGACAGGGGTCAATCAGCCCCAGCATTTT. This chain uses TRBV19 with TRBJ1-5; 10 nucleotides match TRBD1. V shed 9 bases, J shed 3 bases, and the junction held 5 bases outside the gene matches. CDR3 length: 14 amino acids. CDR1 and CDR2 (germline): LNHDA, SQIVND (reference sequence).

The chain employs TRBV20-1 and TRBJ2-7; possible D gene TRBD2, 6 bases. From germline, CDR1 is DFQATT and CDR2 SNEGSKA (reference sequence). This CDR3 spans 13 amino acids. V lost 4 bases, J lost 2 bases, and 12 bases lay in between. The CDR3 DNA is TGCAGTGCTAAGAGGGGCGGGACCTACGAGCAGTACTTC. Protein: CSAKRGGTYEQYF.

This clonotype was seen many times. The genes are TRBV20-1 and TRBJ2-7; 8 bases are shared with TRBD2. J lost 7 bases, V lost 0 bases, and 11 bases had no gene match. In germline, CDR1 is DFQATT, CDR2 SNEGSKA (reference sequence). The CDR3 totals 15 residues. The CDR3 loop is CSARDPSGRGGEQYF. CDR3 DNA sequence: TGCAGTGCTAGAGATCCATCGGGCCGGGGGGGAGAGCAGTACTTC.

This clonotype showed up many times. The rearrangement links TRBV11-1 to TRBJ2-5, with 9 bases fitting TRBD1. The CDR3 covers 14 residues. The V gene's germline CDR1 is SGHAT and CDR2 FQDESV (reference sequence). V shed 5 bases and J 1 base; nucleotides not matched to a gene: 2. The CDR3: CASSRGQGQETQYF. CDR3 DNA sequence: TGTGCCAGCAGCCGGGGACAGGGCCAAGAGACCCAGTACTTC.

V is TRBV7-3 and J is TRBJ2-7; no clear D. Trimming shortened V by 2 bases and J by 5 bases, and 10 bases separated the two germline ends. Germline loops: CDR1 SGHTA, CDR2 FQGTGA. This CDR3 contains 13 residues. This CDR3 reads CASSLGQHDEQYF. The CDR3 DNA sequence: TGTGCCAGCAGCTTAGGCCAGCACGACGAGCAGTACTTC.

The chain couples TRBV6-2 or TRBV6-3 to TRBJ1-2; 11 bases match TRBD1. J was trimmed by 2 bases and V by 11 bases; bases with no gene match: 7. Looked up from germline, CDR1 is MNHEY and CDR2 is SVGEGT. The CDR3 loop spans 14 amino acids. CDR3 sequence: CALGTGGLNYGYTF. For the CDR3, the DNA is TGTGCCTTAGGGACAGGGGGACTCAACTATGGCTACACCTTC.

This clonotype has ten or more counts. V gene TRBV28 combines with J gene TRBJ2-7; possible D gene TRBD2, 6 bases. The CDR3 totals 16 residues. V was cut by 2 bases and J by 3 bases, with 17 bases left in between. CDR1 is MDHEN, CDR2 SYDVKM, per germline. The CDR3 sequence: CASSLTTGQGLYEQYF. The CDR3 nucleotides read TGTGCCAGCAGTTTAACGACCGGGCAGGGACTCTACGAGCAGTACTTC.

This clonotype was picked up a small number of times. This chain connects TRBV10-3 to TRBJ1-1, with D unresolved. Trimming took 6 bases from V and 7 from J, leaving 12 bases between them. CDR1 and CDR2 (germline): ENHRY, SYGVKD. This CDR3 is built from 12 residues. This CDR3 reads CAIRPLNGEAFF. For the CDR3, the DNA is TGTGCCATCAGACCCTTGAACGGTGAAGCTTTCTTT.

A few counts support this clonotype. The chain carries TRBV19 and TRBJ2-2; TRBD2 matches 10 bases. V was pared by 3 bases and J by 4 bases, with 8 bases of the junction left unmatched. The CDR3 loop spans 17 amino acids. Germline-derived CDR1 and CDR2 are LNHDA and SQIVND (reference sequence). CDR3 coding DNA: TGTGCCAGTAGTATGTCAGCGGGGGGGCCGGTCACCGGGGAGCTGTTTTTT. Residues: CASSMSAGGPVTGELFF.

The rearrangement links TRBV14 to TRBJ2-7; 8 bases agree with TRBD1. Germline V gene data show CDR1 as SGHDN and CDR2 as FVKESK. The CDR3 totals 16 residues. Unmatched junction bases numbered 8, after V lost 4 bases and J lost 0 bases. The CDR3 loop is CASSRFTGTGSYEQYF. DNA of the CDR3: TGTGCCAGCAGCCGATTCACTGGGACAGGCTCCTACGAGCAGTACTTC.

This chain connects TRBV20-1 to TRBJ1-1; tentative D call: TRBD1 (6 bases). The length of the CDR3 is 13 residues. CDR1 and CDR2 (germline): DFQATT, SNEGSKA (reference sequence). V dropped 5 bases and J dropped 1 base, with 11 bases sitting between them. CDR3 sequence reads: CSAPGHSNTEAFF. The DNA for the CDR3 is TGCAGTGCTCCGGGACACTCGAACACTGAAGCTTTCTTT.